A selection of T cell receptor beta chains follows, all from one sample in a study of PD-1 blockade in classical Hodgkin lymphoma. Assay used: immunoSEQ multiplex PCR; TCRdb lists only in-frame clones, some missing. The profile covers around 35,000 clones, with about 70% appearing a single time and around 3.6% taken by the ten largest. Sample: peripheral blood mononuclear cells (PBMCs), taken before the fourth cycle of nivolumab. The origin of the receptors is a human donor with classical Hodgkin lymphoma. Both conserved end residues are part of each CDR3. The order of the fields is clone size, V gene, D gene, J gene, CDR3 DNA, CDR3 protein. A D gene is named only where the DNA matches it firmly. Size values are once, few and many counts, or a class for expanded clones, and some rows have none.

>few|TRBV6-5|NA|TRBJ2-5
TGTGCCAGCCGTGACCTTCGGTACCAAGAGACCCAGTACTTC
CASRDLRYQETQYF
>few|TRBV7-9|NA|TRBJ1-1
TGTGCCAGCAGCTTTGCTAACACTGAAGCTTTCTTT
CASSFANTEAFF
>NA|TRBV19|TRBD2|TRBJ2-7
TGTGCCAGTAGCATGGGACTAGGCTGGGGGGAGCAGTACTTC
CASSMGLGWGEQYF
>NA|TRBV7-3|NA|TRBJ1-1
TGTGCCAGCAGCTTAATGGTAGGGGTTACTGAAGCTTTCTTT
CASSLMVGVTEAFF
>once|TRBV14|NA|TRBJ2-5
TGTGCCAGCAGCCAAGACTTATCGGTAATCCAAGAGACCCAGTACTTC
CASSQDLSVIQETQYF
>NA|TRBV5-4|NA|TRBJ1-2
TGTGCCAGCAGCTGGGGGGATTACAAGGGGGATGGCTACACCTTC
CASSWGDYKGDGYTF
>NA|TRBV19|TRBD1|TRBJ1-1
TGTGCCAGTAGTCACATTCGAGGGGGCCAACGGACTGAAGCTTTCTTT
CASSHIRGGQRTEAFF
>NA|TRBV5-5|NA|TRBJ2-1
TGTGCCAGCAGCTCCCAAGGGGGTCTCATCAATGAGCAGTTCTTC
CASSSQGGLINEQFF
>NA|TRBV14|TRBD2|TRBJ2-7
TGTGCCAGCAGCCAAGGGAGGGCTTTCGGTAGCGGGAAGACCTACGAGCAGTACTTC
CASSQGRAFGSGKTYEQYF
>NA|TRBV5-1|NA|TRBJ1-1
TGCGCCAGCACCATAGACACGGGTTCCACTGAAGCTTTCTTT
CASTIDTGSTEAFF
>once|TRBV27|TRBD1|TRBJ2-1
TGTGCCAGCAGTTTCGCCACAGGGGGCAATGAGCAGTTCTTC
CASSFATGGNEQFF
>NA|TRBV7-3|TRBD2|TRBJ2-2
TGTGCCAGCAGCTCAACGGGAGGCCTCACCGGGGAGCTGTTTTTT
CASSSTGGLTGELFF
>NA|TRBV5-4|NA|TRBJ1-4
TGTGCCAGCAGCTTGGGGGTAGGAGCGGCTAATGAAAAACTGTTTTTT
CASSLGVGAANEKLFF
>few|TRBV10-3|NA|TRBJ1-5
TGTGCCATACGACAGGCTCTGGGCAATCAGCCCCAGCATTTT
CAIRQALGNQPQHF
>NA|TRBV7-9|NA|TRBJ1-2
TGTGCCAGCAGCCCTAGTGGCGGCAGGGATGGCTACACCTTC
CASSPSGGRDGYTF
>once|TRBV7-3|TRBD1|TRBJ1-6
TGTGCCAGCAGCTTAACGGGACAGGGATTGGGCTCACCCCTCCACTTT
CASSLTGQGLGSPLHF
>NA|TRBV4-1|TRBD1|TRBJ2-5
TGCGCCAGCAGCCAGTCGGGACAGGGATGGGGCCAAGAGACCCAGTACTTC
CASSQSGQGWGQETQYF